This is a list of T cell receptor beta chains from one sample in a study of beta chain features in type 1 diabetes. Profiled with immunoSEQ multiplex PCR; TCRdb holds only in-frame clones, not every one. The sample holds more than 350,000 clones; about an eighth are singletons and the top ten take over 0.04%. The sample taken for sequencing was naive CD4+ T cells from blood. The receptors originated from a woman aged 18-29 years in good health. CDR3s include the opening cysteine and the closing phenylalanine or tryptophan. The D gene is left open where the match is weak. Only part of the rows carry a size: once, few, many, or a class if the clone is expanded.

D	V	size	J	DNA	CDR3
-	TRBV9	-	TRBJ1-2	TGTGCCAGCAGCGTAGACGCCGCAGGAGACTTGGACTACACCTTC	CASSVDAAGDLDYTF
-	TRBV13	-	TRBJ2-7	TGTGCCAGCAGCTTAGGACAGGGCCTCTCCTACGAGCAGTACTTC	CASSLGQGLSYEQYF
TRBD1	TRBV6-5	-	TRBJ1-5	TGTGCCAGCAGTTACTCAGGGACAGGGCATCAGCCCCAGCATTTT	CASSYSGTGHQPQHF
TRBD2	TRBV4-1	-	TRBJ2-7	TGCGCCAGCAGCCTCCAAATTACTATAGCGGGAGAAGGGGACGAGCAGTACTTC	CASSLQITIAGEGDEQYF
TRBD1	TRBV7-9	few	TRBJ2-5	TGTGCCAGCAGCTTAGACAGGGGGTCGGAGACCCAGTACTTC	CASSLDRGSETQYF
TRBD1	TRBV29-1	few	TRBJ2-7	TGCAGCGTCCTCCGGGACAGGGACGAGCAGTACTTC	CSVLRDRDEQYF
-	TRBV18	-	TRBJ1-2	TGTGCCAGCTCATCAGAGACAGGTTACAATGGCTACACCTTC	CASSSETGYNGYTF
TRBD1	TRBV25-1	few	TRBJ1-2	TGTGCCAGCAGTGAAATGACAGGGACCAGTGGCTACACCTTC	CASSEMTGTSGYTF
TRBD2	TRBV30	-	TRBJ2-3	TGTGCCTGGAGAGAACTAGCGGGAGGCCGGGATACGCAGTATTTT	CAWRELAGGRDTQYF
TRBD2	TRBV30	-	TRBJ2-7	TGTGCCTGGAGCGGGAGGAGCTCCTACGAGCAGTACTTC	CAWSGRSSYEQYF
-	TRBV4-1	-	TRBJ1-2	TGCGCCAGCAGCCAGGAACAGAGAGCTAACTATGGCTACACCTTC	CASSQEQRANYGYTF
TRBD2	TRBV7-2	-	TRBJ2-2	TGTGCCAGCAGCTCCTGGACTAGCGGGAGGTCCGGGGAGCTGTTTTTT	CASSSWTSGRSGELFF
TRBD1	TRBV7-9	few	TRBJ1-1	TGTGCCAGCAGCTTAGCCGGGACAGGGAATATTGAAGCTTTCTTT	CASSLAGTGNIEAFF
-	TRBV15	few	TRBJ1-1	TGTGCCACCAGCAGAGGATCGGCACAGAACACTGAAGCTTTCTTT	CATSRGSAQNTEAFF
-	TRBV30	-	TRBJ1-4	TGTGCCTGGGGACAGTTAGAAAAACTGTTTTTT	CAWGQLEKLFF
TRBD1	TRBV15	few	TRBJ2-3	TGTGCCACCAGCAGAGAGTTGGGGACAGGGTCGACGCAGTATTTT	CATSRELGTGSTQYF
-	TRBV23-1	few	TRBJ2-5	TGCGCCAGCCTACCCCTCAGGGATGGGGAGACCCAGTACTTC	CASLPLRDGETQYF
-	TRBV9	few	TRBJ1-1	TGTGCCAGCAGCGTAGCGGCCACTTTGAACACTGAAGCTTTCTTT	CASSVAATLNTEAFF
TRBD1	TRBV5-1	few	TRBJ2-3	TGCGCCAGCAGCTTGATCCAAAAAGACAGGGGGCAGCAAGATACGCAGTATTTT	CASSLIQKDRGQQDTQYF
TRBD1	TRBV4-1	few	TRBJ1-2	TGCGCCAGCAGCCAGCCGGGACAGGCCTACTATGGCTACACCTTC	CASSQPGQAYYGYTF
TRBD2	TRBV30	-	TRBJ2-3	TGTGCCTGGAGTGTCCGGGGACTAGCGGGAGGATATACGCAGTATTTT	CAWSVRGLAGGYTQYF
TRBD1	TRBV30	few	TRBJ2-3	TGTGCCGGGAGCCTGACAGGGGTTCGGACAGATACGCAGTATTTT	CAGSLTGVRTDTQYF
TRBD1	TRBV28	few	TRBJ1-6	TGTGCCAGCAAGACAGGGTTTAGTCCCCTCCACTTT	CASKTGFSPLHF
-	TRBV5-1	-	TRBJ2-1	TGCGCCAGCAGCTTGGTAGCGGATGAGCAGTTCTTC	CASSLVADEQFF
-	TRBV23-1	few	TRBJ1-5	TGCGCCAGCAGTCAATCTCCAGGTCTTGGTCAGCCCCAGCATTTT	CASSQSPGLGQPQHF
TRBD2	TRBV10-3	few	TRBJ2-1	TGTGCCATCAGGGCGACTTTTGGCGGGAGGGATTACAATGAGCAGTTCTTC	CAIRATFGGRDYNEQFF
TRBD2	TRBV5-1	-	TRBJ2-1	TGCGCCAGCAGCTTGGCTAGCGGGGGACTTCGGTTCTTC	CASSLASGGLRFF
-	TRBV5-1	few	TRBJ2-1	TGCGCCAGCAGCCTCAGTTACAATGAGCAGTTCTTC	CASSLSYNEQFF
-	TRBV9	few	TRBJ2-2	TGTGCCAGCAGCGCGGACAGTTACACCGGGGAGCTGTTTTTT	CASSADSYTGELFF
TRBD1	TRBV7-9	-	TRBJ1-6	TGTGCCAGCAGTAATCCGGGACAGGGACAAAATTCACCCCTCCACTTT	CASSNPGQGQNSPLHF
-	TRBV7-2	few	TRBJ2-5	TGTGCCAGCAGCTTATCCAGGGGGGTGAGGACCCAGTACTTC	CASSLSRGVRTQYF
-	TRBV10-3	-	TRBJ2-7	TGTGCCATCAGTGAAGTTGGGTACGAGCAGTACTTC	CAISEVGYEQYF
TRBD1	TRBV7-8	few	TRBJ2-7	TGTGCCAGCAGCTCGTACGGGACAGTAATCTCCTACGAGCAGTACTTC	CASSSYGTVISYEQYF
-	TRBV6-5	few	TRBJ2-7	TGTGCCAGCAGTTATAAGCGAAGCTCCTACGAGCAGTACTTC	CASSYKRSSYEQYF
-	TRBV19	few	TRBJ2-5	TGTGCCAGTAGTATATTATGGTCTAGCGTTAAAGAGACCCAGTACTTC	CASSILWSSVKETQYF
-	TRBV7-2	few	TRBJ2-1	TGTGCCAGCATGTTGAGCTCCTACAATGAGCAGTTCTTC	CASMLSSYNEQFF
-	TRBV9	-	TRBJ2-1	TGTGCCAGCAGCGTAGTCAGCGTTAGCTCCTACAATGAGCAGTTCTTC	CASSVVSVSSYNEQFF
-	TRBV5-1	few	TRBJ2-3	TGCGCCAGCAGCTTGGGGGCGTCGGATACGCAGTATTTT	CASSLGASDTQYF
TRBD2	TRBV4-3	few	TRBJ2-3	TGCGCCAGCAGCTCCCGACTAGCATCTGGAGATACGCAGTATTTT	CASSSRLASGDTQYF
-	TRBV5-1	-	TRBJ2-3	TGCGCCAGCACTACGGAAGCTAGCACAGATACGCAGTATTTT	CASTTEASTDTQYF
-	TRBV15	once	TRBJ1-2	TGTGCCACCAGCAGAGGACCGTATGGCTACACCTTC	CATSRGPYGYTF
-	TRBV7-2	-	TRBJ1-2	TGTGCCAGCAGCGGAGATTGGACAGAGCTCTATGGCTACACCTTC	CASSGDWTELYGYTF
TRBD1	TRBV7-9	-	TRBJ2-5	TGTGCCAGCAGATCTGGGACAGCAAAAGAGACCCAGTACTTC	CASRSGTAKETQYF
-	TRBV20-1	-	TRBJ2-7	TGCAGTGCTAGACTGGTCCACGAGCAGTACTTC	CSARLVHEQYF
TRBD1	TRBV5-1	-	TRBJ1-6	TGCGCCAGCAGCTTCGGGACAGTCAATAATTCACCCCTCCACTTT	CASSFGTVNNSPLHF